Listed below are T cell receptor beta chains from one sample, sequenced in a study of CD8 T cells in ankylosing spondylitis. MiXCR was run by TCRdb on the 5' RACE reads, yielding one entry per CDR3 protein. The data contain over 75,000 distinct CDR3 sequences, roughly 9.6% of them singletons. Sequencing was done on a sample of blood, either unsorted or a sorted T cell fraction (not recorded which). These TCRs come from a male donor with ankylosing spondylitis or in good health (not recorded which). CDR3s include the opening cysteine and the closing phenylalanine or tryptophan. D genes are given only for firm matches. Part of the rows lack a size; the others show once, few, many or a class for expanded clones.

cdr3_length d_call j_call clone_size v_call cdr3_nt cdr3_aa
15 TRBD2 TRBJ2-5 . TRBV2 TGTGCCAGCAGAGGGACTAGCACATACCAAGAGACCCAGTACTTC CASRGTSTYQETQYF
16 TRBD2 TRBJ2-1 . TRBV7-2 TGTGCCAGCAGCACTACAGCGGGGGGCCATTACAATGAGCAGTTCTTC CASSTTAGGHYNEQFF
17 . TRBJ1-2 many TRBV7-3 TGTGCCAGCAGCTTATCGGTGGGGGGAGGAGGCCCCTACGGCTACACCTTC CASSLSVGGGGPYGYTF
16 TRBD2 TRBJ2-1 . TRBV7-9 TGTGCCAGCAGCCCATCCGTGACTAGCGGCCTCAATGAGCAGTTCTTC CASSPSVTSGLNEQFF
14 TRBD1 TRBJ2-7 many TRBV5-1 TGCGCCAGCAGCTGGTCCGGGACAGCCTACGAGCAGTACTTC CASSWSGTAYEQYF
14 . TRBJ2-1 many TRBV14 TGTGCCAGCAGCCACTCAGGGCGGTACAATGAGCAGTTCTTC CASSHSGRYNEQFF
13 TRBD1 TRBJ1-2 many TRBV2 TGTGCCAGCAGTGTGGGACAGGTCTATGGCTACACCTTC CASSVGQVYGYTF
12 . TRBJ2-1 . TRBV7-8 TGTGCCAGCAGCTTAGCCGGATTTGAGCAGTTCTTC CASSLAGFEQFF
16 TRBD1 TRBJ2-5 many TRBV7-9 TGTGCCAGCAGATTTCAGACAGGGGCCGAAGGAGAGACCCAGTACTTC CASRFQTGAEGETQYF
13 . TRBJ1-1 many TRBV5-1 TGCGCCAGTTACCCCGGGGGTAACACTGAAGCTTTCTTT CASYPGGNTEAFF
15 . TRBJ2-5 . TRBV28 TGTGCCAGCAGTTGGATACCCCAGGGAAGGGAGACCCAGTACTTC CASSWIPQGRETQYF
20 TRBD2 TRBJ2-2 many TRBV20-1 TGCAGTGCGCAGAGAGGCCGGGGTGGACTAGCGGGGCCATACACCGGGGAGCTGTTTTTT CSAQRGRGGLAGPYTGELFF
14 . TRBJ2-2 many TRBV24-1 TGTGCCACCAGTGAAGGGGGTGAAACCGGGGAGCTGTTTTTT CATSEGGETGELFF
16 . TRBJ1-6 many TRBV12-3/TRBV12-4 TGTGCCAGCAGCCATGGACCGGGGACCTATAATTCACCCCTCCACTTT CASSHGPGTYNSPLHF
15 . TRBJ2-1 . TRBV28 TGTGCCAGCAGTCCGCGGGCCTCCCCCTACAATGAGCAGTTCTTC CASSPRASPYNEQFF